One and the same sample provided the 24 T cell receptor beta chains below, sequenced in a study of shared clonotypes between healthy human individuals. CD45RO-negative cells were positively selected for CCR7, leaving out terminally differentiated effector memory CD45RA+ cells. Generated by immunoSEQ multiplex PCR, the TCRdb table keeps only in-frame clones and is missing some. The sample includes about 2,200,000 clones, about 93% of them seen just once. Material for sequencing was naive CD8+ T cells from PBMCs. These TCRs come from a man aged 18-30 years in good health. Some clones in this sample may be carry-over from other donors' samples.

The rearrangement joins TRBV13 to TRBJ2-1, with 8 bases matching TRBD2. V shed 5 bases, J shed 5 bases, and the junction held 11 bases outside the gene matches. This CDR3 is built from 16 residues. Germline V gene sequence: CDR1 PRHDT, CDR2 FYEKMQ (reference sequence). The CDR3 loop is CASSRGRGVGDNEQFF. Here the CDR3 DNA reads TGTGCCAGCAGCCGTGGGCGGGGGGTTGGTGACAATGAGCAGTTCTTC. Together with reference TRBV13 and TRBJ2-1, the CDR3 gives the full variable domain: AAGVIQSPRHLIKEKRETATLKCYPIPRHDTVYWYQQGPGQDPQFLISFYEKMQSDKGSIPDRFSAQQFSDYHSELNMSSLELGDSALYFCASSRGRGVGDNEQFFGPGTRLTVL.

The rearrangement uses TRBV27 and TRBJ2-7; TRBD2 might be the D (6 bases). CDR1 MNHEY and CDR2 SMNVEV come from the germline V gene (reference sequence). The CDR3 is made up of 14 amino acids. V was trimmed by 8 bases and J by 5 bases, leaving 19 bases between them. The CDR3 sequence: CASFNPRESHEQYF. In nucleotides, the CDR3 is TGTGCCAGCTTTAATCCCCGGGAGAGCCACGAGCAGTACTTC.

V is TRBV5-1 and J is TRBJ2-5, with 8 bases fitting TRBD2. With 4 bases clipped from V and 5 bases from J, the junction kept 10 bases outside the gene matches. The germline CDR1 and CDR2 sequences are SGHRS and YFSETQ. The CDR3 is made up of 15 amino acids. The CDR3 loop is CASSPGGGAFETQYF. The CDR3 DNA sequence: TGCGCCAGCAGCCCGGGGGGGGGCGCCTTCGAGACCCAGTACTTC.

The chain joins TRBV28 to TRBJ2-7; a weak D match, TRBD1 (6 bases). Trimming cost V 5 bases and J 2 bases, with 13 bases left between them. This CDR3 contains 14 residues. The germline V gene has CDR1 MDHEN and CDR2 SYDVKM. The CDR3 spells CASSLLTGAYEQYF. CDR3 nucleotide sequence: TGTGCCAGCAGTCTCCTGACAGGAGCCTACGAGCAGTACTTC.

The V gene is TRBV28, the J gene TRBJ1-2; D is unresolved. There are 12 residues in the CDR3. V was clipped by 4 bases and J by 5 bases, with 8 bases between them. CDR1 is MDHEN and CDR2 is SYDVKM in the germline V gene. The CDR3 DNA is TGTGCCAGCAGTTCATGGGGTTATGGCTACACCTTC. Translating it yields CASSSWGYGYTF.

The gene calls are TRBV11-2 and TRBJ1-1, with D maybe TRBD1 (5 bases). The CDR3 has 14 residues. Trimming cost V 6 bases and J 7 bases, with 18 bases left between them. The germline CDR1 and CDR2 sequences are SGHAT and FQNNGV. The CDR3 here is CASSSFAGRFEAFF. The DNA for the CDR3 is TGTGCCAGCAGTAGTTTTGCAGGGCGTTTTGAAGCTTTCTTT.

The chain carries TRBV5-4 and TRBJ2-7; 7 bases fit TRBD1. The CDR3 contains 16 residues. V dropped 4 bases and J dropped 1; count of bases not matched to a gene: 11. The germline V gene has CDR1 SGHNT and CDR2 YYREEE (reference sequence). The CDR3 DNA follows: TGTGCCAGCAGCAACAACAGGGGCCGCAGATCCTACGAGCAGTACTTC. Its translation: CASSNNRGRRSYEQYF.

The CDR3 is CASSIVRQGSQPQHF. The CDR3 nucleotides read TGTGCCAGTAGTATAGTCCGACAGGGTTCCCAGCCCCAGCATTTT. The chain is built from TRBV19 and TRBJ1-5, with TRBD1 matching over 7 bases. Germline CDR1 LNHDA, CDR2 SQIVND (reference sequence). Trimming cost V 1 base and J 7 bases; bases outside gene matches: 7. This CDR3 region has 15 residues.

The V and J genes are TRBV11-2 and TRBJ1-2; no clear D gene. V was clipped by 3 bases and J by 3 bases, with 14 bases between them. The CDR3 runs to 15 residues. In germline, CDR1 is SGHAT, CDR2 FQNNGV. The CDR3, as DNA: TGTGCCAGCAGCTTGATTATGGGGAGTGACTATGGCTACACCTTC. This gives the protein CASSLIMGSDYGYTF.

This clone occurred a few times. Other DNA sequences from this sample encode an identical CDR3 as well. The chain carries TRBV5-1 and TRBJ2-7; 11 bases are shared with TRBD2. In germline, CDR1 is SGHRS, CDR2 YFSETQ. J was trimmed by 3 bases and V by 3 bases; bases with no gene match: 5. This CDR3 comprises 15 residues. CDR3 protein: CASSSGLAGSYEQYF. The CDR3 DNA follows: TGCGCCAGCAGCTCAGGACTAGCGGGTAGCTACGAGCAGTACTTC. Using reference TRBV5-1 and TRBJ2-7 for the parts outside the CDR3, the full variable domain is KAGVTQTPRYLIKTRGQQVTLSCSPISGHRSVSWYQQTPGQGLQFLFEYFSETQRNKGNFPGRFSGRQFSNSRSEMNVSTLELGDSALYLCASSSGLAGSYEQYFGPGTRLTVT.

This chain links TRBV19 with TRBJ1-5, with D unresolved. This CDR3 has 13 amino acids. In germline, CDR1 is LNHDA, CDR2 SQIVND (reference sequence). Trimming left V 1 base short and J 7 bases short, with 8 bases between. CDR3 sequence reads: CASSIVPTQPQHF. The CDR3 nucleotides are TGTGCCAGTAGTATAGTCCCAACCCAGCCCCAGCATTTT.

The gene calls are TRBV29-1 and TRBJ2-1, with 11 bases matching TRBD2. Per germline, CDR1 SQVTM and CDR2 ANQGSEA. This CDR3 is built from 14 residues. V gave up 5 bases and J gave up 4 bases; unmatched junction bases: 4. CDR3 DNA sequence: TGCAGCGTTTACCCTAGCGGGGGGTACAATGAGCAGTTCTTC. Its protein is CSVYPSGGYNEQFF.

The rearrangement joins TRBV7-9 to TRBJ2-5, with D perhaps TRBD2 (5 bases). The germline V and J ends were trimmed by 5 bases and 3 bases, with 16 bases remaining between them. CDR3 size: 15 residues. CDR1 is SEHNR and CDR2 is FQNEAQ in the germline V gene (reference sequence). CDR3 region: CASSPRDGREETQYF. The CDR3 DNA is TGTGCCAGCAGCCCTCGAGATGGGCGGGAAGAGACCCAGTACTTC.

The V gene is TRBV5-6, the J gene TRBJ2-7; 7 bases fit TRBD1. The V segment lost 6 bases and the J segment 1 base; nucleotides outside the gene matches: 10. The CDR3 has 15 amino acids. Germline V CDR1 and CDR2: SGHDT, YYEEEE. The CDR3 loop reads CASNVGTEASYEQYF. The CDR3 DNA reads as TGTGCCAGCAACGTCGGGACAGAGGCTTCCTACGAGCAGTACTTC.

This clone was recorded only once. V gene TRBV7-3 combines with J gene TRBJ2-3, with 8 bases lining up with TRBD2. The CDR3 is 15 residues long. Germline CDR1 is SGHTA and CDR2 is FQGTGA. Trimming removed 3 bases from V and 1 base from J; junction bases left unmatched: 3. CDR3 protein: CASSFTSGGTDTQYF. CDR3 sequence (DNA): TGTGCCAGCAGCTTCACTAGCGGAGGCACAGATACGCAGTATTTT.

The J gene is TRBJ2-7, the V gene TRBV5-6; D is possibly TRBD1 (5 bases). V lost 7 bases to trimming and J lost 3 bases, with 20 bases between them. This CDR3 is built from 15 residues. Germline CDR1 and CDR2: SGHDT and YYEEEE. CDR3 bases: TGTGCCAGCGCTATCGGTGGGGCCATAAACTACGAGCAGTACTTC. Amino acid sequence: CASAIGGAINYEQYF.

The rearrangement joins TRBV30 to TRBJ1-5, with TRBD1 matching 9 bases. CDR1 and CDR2 (germline): GTSNPN, SVGIG (reference sequence). V lost 3 bases, J lost 5 bases, and 8 bases stayed unmatched. The CDR3 covers 15 residues. The CDR3 region is CAWSLGGQGYQPQHF. The CDR3 DNA follows: TGTGCCTGGAGCCTAGGGGGACAGGGATATCAGCCCCAGCATTTT.

This chain connects TRBV4-3 to TRBJ1-1; unclear D gene. V was cut by 1 base and J by 1 base, with 10 bases left in between. This CDR3 has 15 residues. CDR1 and CDR2 (germline): LGHNA, YSLEER. The CDR3: CASSQVIHKNTEAFF. In DNA form, the CDR3 reads TGCGCCAGCAGCCAAGTAATACACAAGAACACTGAAGCTTTCTTT.

The chain carries TRBV19 and TRBJ2-5, with D possibly TRBD2 on 7 matching bases. The CDR3 sequence is 15 residues long. Trimming left V 8 bases short and J 4 bases short, with 20 bases between. Looked up from germline, CDR1 is LNHDA and CDR2 is SQIVND (reference sequence). The CDR3 region has the DNA TGTGCCAGTGGGAGGGACACCGAGGTGGGAGAGACCCAGTACTTC. Encoded protein: CASGRDTEVGETQYF.

This chain links TRBV7-6 with TRBJ1-3; no clear D gene. With 5 bases removed from V and 1 base from J, the gap between germline ends came to 15 bases. The CDR3 covers 16 residues. Germline lookup yields CDR1 SGHVS and CDR2 FNYEAQ. The CDR3 bases are TGTGCCAGCAGCCCCCTGGTGCTCGGATCTGGAAACACCATATATTTT. Amino acid sequence: CASSPLVLGSGNTIYF. Variable domain in full (rest from reference TRBV7-6 and TRBJ1-3): GAGVSQSPRYKVTKRGQDVALRCDPISGHVSLYWYRQALGQGPEFLTYFNYEAQQDKSGLPNDRFSAERPEGSISTLTIQRTEQRDSAMYRCASSPLVLGSGNTIYFGEGSWLTVV.

This chain connects TRBV28 to TRBJ2-7, with 9 bases fitting TRBD1. Germline V gives CDR1 MDHEN, CDR2 SYDVKM. V shed 5 bases and J 6 bases; nucleotides not matched to a gene: 11. CDR3 length: 15 residues. The CDR3, as DNA: TGTGCCAGCAGTGCCGGGGACAGGGTTCGCTCCGAGCAGTACTTC. This encodes CASSAGDRVRSEQYF.

The gene calls are TRBV4-3 and TRBJ2-2; the match to TRBD1 covers 10 bases. Looked up from germline, CDR1 is LGHNA and CDR2 is YSLEER. V gave up 1 base and J gave up 4 bases; unmatched junction bases: 15. This CDR3 is 20 amino acids long. CDR3 amino acids: CASSQGLATGGGRGTGELFF. CDR3 nucleotides: TGCGCCAGCAGCCAAGGATTGGCGACAGGGGGCGGTCGGGGCACCGGGGAGCTGTTTTTT.

The V gene is TRBV10-2, the J gene TRBJ2-7, with D perhaps TRBD1 or TRBD2 (5 bases each). The CDR3 loop spans 12 amino acids. The germline V and J ends were trimmed by 3 bases and 6 bases, with 9 bases remaining between them. Germline CDR1 reads WSHSY; CDR2 reads SAAADI. CDR3 sequence (DNA): TGCGCCAGCAGTGATGGGGGATTCGAGCAGTACTTC. Its translation is CASSDGGFEQYF.

This clone has just one count. This chain uses TRBV5-4 with TRBJ1-2; D gene ambiguous. Germline V lookup: CDR1 SGHNT, CDR2 YYREEE (reference sequence). The length of the CDR3 is 14 residues. Trimming took 0 bases from V and 8 from J, leaving 14 bases between them. The CDR3 coding sequence is TGTGCCAGCAGCTTGGAAGCCGGTCTCGGGGGCTACACCTTC. This translates into CASSLEAGLGGYTF.